The 5 T cell receptor beta chains listed next were all sequenced from one sample in a study of cytomegalovirus exposure and HLA in healthy donors. Primers included in the PCR were 60 Vbeta and 13 Jbeta primers. Sequenced by immunoSEQ multiplex PCR; TCRdb stores in-frame clones only, minus some. The repertoire holds approximately 100,000 clones, with just under 80% as singletons. Sequenced input: PBMCs. Source of these receptors: a woman in her thirties or forties in good health and CMV-seronegative.

V and J are TRBV6-5 and TRBJ2-7, with D possibly being TRBD1 (5 bases). Germline values: CDR1 MNHEY, CDR2 SVGAGI. V gave up 6 bases and J gave up 4 bases, with 19 bases separating them. This CDR3 contains 15 residues. CDR3 loop: CASSYGHPGPYEQYF. CDR3 DNA sequence: TGTGCCAGCAGCTACGGACATCCCGGACCTTACGAGCAGTACTTC.

The rearrangement links TRBV27 to TRBJ2-7; 7 nucleotides match TRBD2. The junction had 10 bases not matched to a gene; V was cut back by 5 bases and J by 3 bases. The CDR3 length is 15 residues. Germline CDR1 is MNHEY and CDR2 is SMNVEV (reference sequence). CDR3 nucleotides: TGTGCCAGCAGTCTAGAAGCGGGACGACACTACGAGCAGTACTTC. Translation: CASSLEAGRHYEQYF.

V gene TRBV29-1 combines with J gene TRBJ1-1, with D perhaps matching TRBD1 (6 bases). The V end was cut by 1 base, the J end by 0 bases, with 9 bases between. CDR1 is SQVTM, CDR2 ANQGSEA, per germline. There are 14 residues in the CDR3. The CDR3 sequence is CSVEGGGMNTEAFF. CDR3 nucleotide sequence: TGCAGCGTTGAAGGAGGGGGAATGAACACTGAAGCTTTCTTT.

This rearrangement joins TRBV30 to TRBJ2-7, with a possible D match to TRBD1 (8 bases). Deletions cut 3 bases from V and 3 bases from J, with 27 bases between. The CDR3 runs 18 residues. Germline values: CDR1 GTSNPN, CDR2 SVGIG (reference sequence). The CDR3 DNA reads as TGTGCCTGGAGGCCCCCCCCAGCACAGGGGGGGGCCGGCTACGAGCAGTACTTC. This codes for CAWRPPPAQGGAGYEQYF.

This clone was detected only once. The chain combines TRBV9 with TRBJ2-3; D is possibly TRBD1 (5 bases). The CDR3 covers 15 residues. V lost 0 bases and J lost 0, with 8 bases in between. Per germline, CDR1 SGDLS and CDR2 YYNGEE. CDR3 loop: CASSVEGWSTDTQYF. Written as DNA, the CDR3 is TGTGCCAGCAGCGTAGAGGGGTGGAGCACAGATACGCAGTATTTT.